This TCR beta chain was recovered during a study of identical twins. TCRdb re-called the 5' RACE reads with MiXCR, one entry per CDR3 protein. The sample carries roughly 350,000 distinct CDR3 sequences, 9% to 15% recorded once. CDR3 length: 16 residues. Germline V CDR1 and CDR2: SGDLS, YYNGEE. The V end was cut by 4 bases, the J end by 2 bases, with 17 bases between. These same data were also listed under a study on yellow fever vaccine responses in identical twins.

The V and J genes are TRBV9 and TRBJ2-3; a possible D gene is TRBD2 (7 bases). Sequenced input: CD8+ T cells sorted from blood. The TCR was taken from a woman in her late teens or twenties in good health. The CDR3: CASSQEGGATTDTQYF. The CDR3 region has the DNA TGTGCCAGCAGCCAGGAAGGGGGGGCGACCACAGATACGCAGTATTTT. The full variable domain, with the rest looked up from reference TRBV9 and TRBJ2-3, is DSGVTQTPKHLITATGQRVTLRCSPRSGDLSVYWYQQSLDQGLQFLIQYYNGEERAKGNILERFSAQQFPDLHSELNLSSLELGDSALYFCASSQEGGATTDTQYFGPGTRLTVL.